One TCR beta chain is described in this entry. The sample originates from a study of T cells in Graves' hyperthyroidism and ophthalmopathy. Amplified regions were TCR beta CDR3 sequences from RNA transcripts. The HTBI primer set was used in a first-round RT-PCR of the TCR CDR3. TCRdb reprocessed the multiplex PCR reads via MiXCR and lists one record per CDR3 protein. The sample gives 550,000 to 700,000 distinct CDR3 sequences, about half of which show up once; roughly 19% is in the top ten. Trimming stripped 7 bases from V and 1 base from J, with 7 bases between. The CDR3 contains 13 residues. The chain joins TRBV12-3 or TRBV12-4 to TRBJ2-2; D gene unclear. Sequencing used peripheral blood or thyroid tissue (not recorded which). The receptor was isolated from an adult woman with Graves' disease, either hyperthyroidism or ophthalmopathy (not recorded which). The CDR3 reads CASNPVNTGELFF. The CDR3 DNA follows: TGTGCCAGCAACCCAGTGAACACCGGGGAGCTGTTTTTT.